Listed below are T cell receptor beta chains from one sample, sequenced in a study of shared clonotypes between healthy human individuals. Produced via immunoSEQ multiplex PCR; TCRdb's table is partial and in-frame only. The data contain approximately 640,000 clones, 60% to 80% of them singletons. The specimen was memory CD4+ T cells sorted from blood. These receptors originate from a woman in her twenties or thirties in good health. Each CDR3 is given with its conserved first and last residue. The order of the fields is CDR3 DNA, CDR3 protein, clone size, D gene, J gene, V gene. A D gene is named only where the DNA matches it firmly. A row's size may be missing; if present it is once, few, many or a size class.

cdr3_nt: TGTGCCAGCAGCTTGGGGGGACGCGCGGACGCCGAGCAGTACTTC
cdr3_aa: CASSLGGRADAEQYF
clone_size: .
d_call: .
j_call: TRBJ2-7
v_call: TRBV5-4

cdr3_nt: TGTGCCAGTAGTATTCTGGGACAGGGGCGACACGAGCAGTACTTC
cdr3_aa: CASSILGQGRHEQYF
clone_size: once
d_call: TRBD1
j_call: TRBJ2-7
v_call: TRBV19

cdr3_nt: TGTGCCAGCAGTTTATTTAGCGGGAGGGACAACGAGCAGTACTTC
cdr3_aa: CASSLFSGRDNEQYF
clone_size: .
d_call: TRBD2
j_call: TRBJ2-7
v_call: TRBV27

cdr3_nt: TGTGCCAGCAGCTCACCGGGACTAGCGGGAGGAAGCACAGATACGCAGTATTTT
cdr3_aa: CASSSPGLAGGSTDTQYF
clone_size: few
d_call: TRBD2
j_call: TRBJ2-3
v_call: TRBV7-9

cdr3_nt: TGTGCCAGCAGTTTATTCGGGGTAACTGGAAACACCATATATTTT
cdr3_aa: CASSLFGVTGNTIYF
clone_size: .
d_call: .
j_call: TRBJ1-3
v_call: TRBV28

cdr3_nt: TGTGCCAGCAGCAGCGGACTAGCGGGGTCGGGATTCTACGAGCAGTACTTC
cdr3_aa: CASSSGLAGSGFYEQYF
clone_size: .
d_call: TRBD2
j_call: TRBJ2-7
v_call: TRBV5-4

cdr3_nt: TGCAGCGTTGAACTGGCAGACCACCAAGAGACCCAGTACTTC
cdr3_aa: CSVELADHQETQYF
clone_size: many
d_call: .
j_call: TRBJ2-5
v_call: TRBV29-1

cdr3_nt: TGTGCCAGCAGAGGGACAGGATATCAGCCCCAGCATTTT
cdr3_aa: CASRGTGYQPQHF
clone_size: .
d_call: TRBD1
j_call: TRBJ1-5
v_call: TRBV2

cdr3_nt: TGTGCCAGCTCACTCCCAGTGAACACTGAAGCTTTCTTT
cdr3_aa: CASSLPVNTEAFF
clone_size: .
d_call: .
j_call: TRBJ1-1
v_call: TRBV18

cdr3_nt: TGTGCCAGTAGTGCCGGGGGGCCGGGGACCCAGTACTTC
cdr3_aa: CASSAGGPGTQYF
clone_size: .
d_call: .
j_call: TRBJ2-5
v_call: TRBV19

cdr3_nt: TGTGCCATTGAACAGGAGTTGGATCAGCCCCAGCATTTT
cdr3_aa: CAIEQELDQPQHF
clone_size: few
d_call: .
j_call: TRBJ1-5
v_call: TRBV19

cdr3_nt: TGTGCCAGCAGCCTCTACCCAGGACTCTATGGCTACACCTTC
cdr3_aa: CASSLYPGLYGYTF
clone_size: .
d_call: .
j_call: TRBJ1-2
v_call: TRBV6-5

cdr3_nt: TGTGCCAGCAGCAGTCCTCTCTATGGCTACACCTTC
cdr3_aa: CASSSPLYGYTF
clone_size: few
d_call: .
j_call: TRBJ1-2
v_call: TRBV6-5

cdr3_nt: TGTGCCAGCAGCCAGGCCGGGACTAGCGGGACCTACGAGCAGTACTTC
cdr3_aa: CASSQAGTSGTYEQYF
clone_size: many
d_call: TRBD2
j_call: TRBJ2-7
v_call: TRBV4-2

cdr3_nt: TGCGCCAGCAGCCAAACGGACAGGGATAATTCACCCCTCCACTTT
cdr3_aa: CASSQTDRDNSPLHF
clone_size: .
d_call: TRBD1
j_call: TRBJ1-6
v_call: TRBV4-1

cdr3_nt: TGTGCCAGCAGATCCCAGGCTAGCTCCTACGAGCAGTACTTC
cdr3_aa: CASRSQASSYEQYF
clone_size: .
d_call: .
j_call: TRBJ2-7
v_call: TRBV7-6

cdr3_nt: TGTGCCAGCTCACCGGGGGTGGCGGGGATCGATCAGCCCCAGCATTTT
cdr3_aa: CASSPGVAGIDQPQHF
clone_size: few
d_call: .
j_call: TRBJ1-5
v_call: TRBV18

cdr3_nt: TGTGCCAGCATCGGTAGCGGGACCTTCTCCTACGAGCAGTACTTC
cdr3_aa: CASIGSGTFSYEQYF
clone_size: few
d_call: TRBD2
j_call: TRBJ2-7
v_call: TRBV6-1

cdr3_nt: TGTGCCAGCAGTTTGGGCGGTTTCCAGAATGAGCAGTTCTTC
cdr3_aa: CASSLGGFQNEQFF
clone_size: .
d_call: .
j_call: TRBJ2-1
v_call: TRBV27

cdr3_nt: TGTGCCAGTAGTACCAACCCCGGACAGGGTAATCAGCCCCAGCATTTT
cdr3_aa: CASSTNPGQGNQPQHF
clone_size: .
d_call: TRBD1
j_call: TRBJ1-5
v_call: TRBV19

cdr3_nt: TGCGCCAGCAGCTTAGGGGACAGGGATGTTGAAAAACTGTTTTTT
cdr3_aa: CASSLGDRDVEKLFF
clone_size: .
d_call: TRBD1
j_call: TRBJ1-4
v_call: TRBV5-1

cdr3_nt: TGTGCCAGCAGCCTAATTCAGGGAACCAAAAACATTCAGTACTTC
cdr3_aa: CASSLIQGTKNIQYF
clone_size: .
d_call: .
j_call: TRBJ2-4
v_call: TRBV7-9

cdr3_nt: TGTGCCAGCTCGCCCAAAGGACAGCAACTAGCCAAAAACATTCAGTACTTC
cdr3_aa: CASSPKGQQLAKNIQYF
clone_size: .
d_call: .
j_call: TRBJ2-4
v_call: TRBV18

cdr3_nt: TGTGCCAGTACTCCGTGGCGGACAGCTAGCAATCAGCCCCAGCATTTT
cdr3_aa: CASTPWRTASNQPQHF
clone_size: .
d_call: .
j_call: TRBJ1-5
v_call: TRBV19

cdr3_nt: TGTGCCAGTAGTAGAGGGCAGGGAGGGCCTCGGGGACAGCCCCAGCATTTT
cdr3_aa: CASSRGQGGPRGQPQHF
clone_size: .
d_call: .
j_call: TRBJ1-5
v_call: TRBV19

cdr3_nt: TGTGCCAGCAGTTCTACAAGACAGCAGTACTTC
cdr3_aa: CASSSTRQQYF
clone_size: many
d_call: .
j_call: TRBJ2-7
v_call: TRBV28

cdr3_nt: TGTGCCATCAGTGCGACTAGCCTTGATACGCAGTATTTT
cdr3_aa: CAISATSLDTQYF
clone_size: .
d_call: TRBD2
j_call: TRBJ2-3
v_call: TRBV10-3

cdr3_nt: TGTGCCAGAAGCCGTGGGGCCGGTATCACGTACAATGAGCAGTTCTTC
cdr3_aa: CARSRGAGITYNEQFF
clone_size: .
d_call: .
j_call: TRBJ2-1
v_call: TRBV5-3

cdr3_nt: TGCGCCAGCAGCCAAGATGGCAGTTACAATAGCAATCAGCCCCAGCATTTT
cdr3_aa: CASSQDGSYNSNQPQHF
clone_size: .
d_call: .
j_call: TRBJ1-5
v_call: TRBV4-1

cdr3_nt: TGTGCCAGCCGGGGACTAGCGGGAAATGAGCAGTTCTTC
cdr3_aa: CASRGLAGNEQFF
clone_size: .
d_call: TRBD2
j_call: TRBJ2-1
v_call: TRBV27

cdr3_nt: TGTGCCAGCAGTTACTCGTCGGGCGGGAACAATGAGCAGTTCTTC
cdr3_aa: CASSYSSGGNNEQFF
clone_size: .
d_call: .
j_call: TRBJ2-1
v_call: TRBV6-5

cdr3_nt: TGTGCCAGCAGCCCAACTAGCGGGAGAACCGGGGAGCTGTTTTTT
cdr3_aa: CASSPTSGRTGELFF
clone_size: .
d_call: TRBD2
j_call: TRBJ2-2
v_call: TRBV7-2

cdr3_nt: TGCAGCGTTGGTATCCAGCGACAAGAGACCCAGTACTTC
cdr3_aa: CSVGIQRQETQYF
clone_size: .
d_call: .
j_call: TRBJ2-5
v_call: TRBV29-1

cdr3_nt: TGTGCCAGCAGCCGACGGGGGTATAGCAATCAGCCCCAGCATTTT
cdr3_aa: CASSRRGYSNQPQHF
clone_size: .
d_call: .
j_call: TRBJ1-5
v_call: TRBV27

cdr3_nt: TGTGCCAGCAGTAGACAGGGGGCTCAGGTTAACTATGGCTACACCTTC
cdr3_aa: CASSRQGAQVNYGYTF
clone_size: .
d_call: TRBD1
j_call: TRBJ1-2
v_call: TRBV27

cdr3_nt: TGTGCCAGCAGTTTGCCCGGACAGTCCTACGAGCAGTACTTC
cdr3_aa: CASSLPGQSYEQYF
clone_size: .
d_call: .
j_call: TRBJ2-7
v_call: TRBV28

cdr3_nt: TGTGCCAGCAGTTTACCCACAGGGAACCAAGAGACCCAGTACTTC
cdr3_aa: CASSLPTGNQETQYF
clone_size: .
d_call: .
j_call: TRBJ2-5
v_call: TRBV28

cdr3_nt: TGTGCCAGCAGCCAAGGGCGGGCGGAGACCCAGTACTTC
cdr3_aa: CASSQGRAETQYF
clone_size: .
d_call: .
j_call: TRBJ2-5
v_call: TRBV16

cdr3_nt: TGTGCCAGTCAGGGACAGGGGGCTGGTGGCTACACCTTC
cdr3_aa: CASQGQGAGGYTF
clone_size: .
d_call: TRBD1
j_call: TRBJ1-2
v_call: TRBV19

cdr3_nt: TGTGCCAGCAGCTTATGGCGGGAGAGCCAAGAGACCCAGTACTTC
cdr3_aa: CASSLWRESQETQYF
clone_size: .
d_call: TRBD2
j_call: TRBJ2-5
v_call: TRBV7-9

cdr3_nt: TGCGCCAGCAGCTTGGGCTTTGAGGGGGATAACTATGGCTACACCTTC
cdr3_aa: CASSLGFEGDNYGYTF
clone_size: few
d_call: .
j_call: TRBJ1-2
v_call: TRBV5-1

cdr3_nt: TGTGCCAGCAGTTTAGGTCTCTCGGGACTGGCCCCCGACGAGCAGTACTTC
cdr3_aa: CASSLGLSGLAPDEQYF
clone_size: .
d_call: .
j_call: TRBJ2-7
v_call: TRBV28